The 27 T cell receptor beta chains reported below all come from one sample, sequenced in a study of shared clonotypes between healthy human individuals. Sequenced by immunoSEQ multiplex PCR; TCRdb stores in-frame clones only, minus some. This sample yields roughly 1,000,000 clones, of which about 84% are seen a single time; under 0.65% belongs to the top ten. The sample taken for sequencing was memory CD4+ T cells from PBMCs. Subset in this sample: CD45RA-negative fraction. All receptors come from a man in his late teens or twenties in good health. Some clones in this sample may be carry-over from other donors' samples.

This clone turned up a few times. CDR3 in DNA: TGTGCCAGCAGTGACCAAACAGGGGCGAGTCAGCCCCAGCATTTT. Its protein is CASSDQTGASQPQHF. The V gene is TRBV6-1, the J gene TRBJ1-5; the match to TRBD1 covers 7 bases. This CDR3 has 15 residues. The V gene end was trimmed by 3 bases and the J gene end by 6 bases; junction bases not matched to a gene: 8. Per germline, CDR1 MNHNS and CDR2 SASEGT.

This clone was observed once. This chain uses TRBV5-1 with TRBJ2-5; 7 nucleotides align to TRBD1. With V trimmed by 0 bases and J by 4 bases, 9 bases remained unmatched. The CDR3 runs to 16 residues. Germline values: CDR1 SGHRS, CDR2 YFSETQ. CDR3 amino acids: CASSLALRGRGETQYF. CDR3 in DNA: TGCGCCAGCAGCTTGGCCTTGAGGGGGCGCGGAGAGACCCAGTACTTC. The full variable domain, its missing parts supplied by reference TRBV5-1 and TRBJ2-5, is KAGVTQTPRYLIKTRGQQVTLSCSPISGHRSVSWYQQTPGQGLQFLFEYFSETQRNKGNFPGRFSGRQFSNSRSEMNVSTLELGDSALYLCASSLALRGRGETQYFGPGTRLLVL.

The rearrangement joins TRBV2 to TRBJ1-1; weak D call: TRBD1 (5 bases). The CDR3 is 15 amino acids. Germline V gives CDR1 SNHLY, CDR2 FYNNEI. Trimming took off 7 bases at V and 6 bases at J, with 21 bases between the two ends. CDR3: CASTLVAGVGAEAFF. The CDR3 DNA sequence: TGTGCCAGCACACTAGTGGCTGGTGTGGGGGCTGAAGCTTTCTTT.

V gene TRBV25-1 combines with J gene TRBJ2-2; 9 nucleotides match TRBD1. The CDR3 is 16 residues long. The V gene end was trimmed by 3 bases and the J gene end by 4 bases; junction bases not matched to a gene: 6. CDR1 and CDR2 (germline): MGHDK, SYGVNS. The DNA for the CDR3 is TGTGCCAGCAGTGACCCCGGGACAGGGCGCACCGGGGAGCTGTTTTTT. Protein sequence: CASSDPGTGRTGELFF.

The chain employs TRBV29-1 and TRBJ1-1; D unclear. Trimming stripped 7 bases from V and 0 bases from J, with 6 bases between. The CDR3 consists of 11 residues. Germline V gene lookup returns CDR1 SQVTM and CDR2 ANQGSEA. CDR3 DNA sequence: TGCAGCGCGTATATGAACACTGAAGCTTTCTTT. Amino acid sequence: CSAYMNTEAFF. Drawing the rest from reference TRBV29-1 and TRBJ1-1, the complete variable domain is SAVISQKPSRDICQRGTSLTIQCQVDSQVTMMFWYRQQPGQSLTLIATANQGSEATYESGFVIDKFPISRPNLTFSTLTVSNMSPEDSSIYLCSAYMNTEAFFGQGTRLTVV.

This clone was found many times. CDR3 residues: CASSLEGSGAYNEQFF. The DNA of the CDR3 is TGCGCCAGCAGCTTGGAGGGTAGCGGGGCATACAATGAGCAGTTCTTC. The chain combines TRBV5-1 with TRBJ2-1, with TRBD2 identical over 8 bases. The CDR3 runs 16 residues. V trimming: 0 bases; J trimming: 4 bases; junction bases outside the gene matches: 6. CDR1 and CDR2 (germline): SGHRS, YFSETQ.

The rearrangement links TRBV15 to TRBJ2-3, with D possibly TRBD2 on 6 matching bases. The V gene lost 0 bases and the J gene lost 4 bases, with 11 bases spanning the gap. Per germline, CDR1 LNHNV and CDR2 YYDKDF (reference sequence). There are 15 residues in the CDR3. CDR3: CATSRERLVPDTQYF. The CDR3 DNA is TGTGCCACCAGCAGAGAGAGACTAGTCCCAGATACGCAGTATTTT.

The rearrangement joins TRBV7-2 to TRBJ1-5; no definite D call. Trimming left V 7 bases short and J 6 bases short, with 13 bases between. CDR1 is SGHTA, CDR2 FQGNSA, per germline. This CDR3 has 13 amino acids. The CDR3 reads CASTPITGQPQHF. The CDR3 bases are TGTGCCAGCACCCCAATCACCGGTCAGCCCCAGCATTTT.

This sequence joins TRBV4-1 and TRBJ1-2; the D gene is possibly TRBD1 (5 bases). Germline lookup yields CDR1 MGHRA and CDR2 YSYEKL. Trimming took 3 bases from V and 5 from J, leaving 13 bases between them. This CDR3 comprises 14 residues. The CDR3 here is CASSQVTAPYGYTF. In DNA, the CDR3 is TGCGCCAGCAGCCAGGTGACAGCTCCTTATGGCTACACCTTC.

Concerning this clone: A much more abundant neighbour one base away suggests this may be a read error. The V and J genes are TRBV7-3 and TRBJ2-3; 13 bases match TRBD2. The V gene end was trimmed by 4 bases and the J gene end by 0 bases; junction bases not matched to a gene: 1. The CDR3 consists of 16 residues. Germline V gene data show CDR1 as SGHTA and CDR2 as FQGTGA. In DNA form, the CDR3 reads TGTGCCAGCAGCTGGGGACTAGCGGGAAGCACAGATACGCAGTATTTT. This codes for CASSWGLAGSTDTQYF.

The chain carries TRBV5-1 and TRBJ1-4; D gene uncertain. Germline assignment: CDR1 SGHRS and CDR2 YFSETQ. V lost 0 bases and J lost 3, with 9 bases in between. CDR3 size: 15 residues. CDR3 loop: CASSLESGSNEKLFF. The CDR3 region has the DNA TGCGCCAGCAGCTTGGAATCGGGGTCTAATGAAAAACTGTTTTTT.

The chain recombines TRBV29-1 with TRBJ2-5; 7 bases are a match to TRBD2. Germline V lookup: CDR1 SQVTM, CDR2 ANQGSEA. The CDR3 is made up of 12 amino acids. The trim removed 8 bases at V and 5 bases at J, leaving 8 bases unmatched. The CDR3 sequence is CSFHGGSETQYF. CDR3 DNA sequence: TGCAGCTTTCACGGGGGGAGTGAGACCCAGTACTTC.

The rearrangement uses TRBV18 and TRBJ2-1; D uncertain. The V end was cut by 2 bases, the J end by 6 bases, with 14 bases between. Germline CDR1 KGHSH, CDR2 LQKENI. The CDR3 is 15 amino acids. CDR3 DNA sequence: TGTGCCAGCTCACCAGGGATTCGGGTACCCAATGAGCAGTTCTTC. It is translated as CASSPGIRVPNEQFF. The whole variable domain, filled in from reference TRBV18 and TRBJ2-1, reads NAGVMQNPRHLVRRRGQEARLRCSPMKGHSHVYWYRQLPEEGLKFMVYLQKENIIDESGMPKERFSAEFPKEGPSILRIQQVVRGDSAAYFCASSPGIRVPNEQFFGPGTRLTVL.

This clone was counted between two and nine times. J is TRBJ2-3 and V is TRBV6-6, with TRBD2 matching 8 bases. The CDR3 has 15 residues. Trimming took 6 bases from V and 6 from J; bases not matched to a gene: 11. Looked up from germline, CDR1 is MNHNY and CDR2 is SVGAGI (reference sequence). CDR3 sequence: CASSPQGGRLDTQYF. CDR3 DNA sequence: TGTGCCAGCAGCCCCCAGGGCGGGAGGCTGGATACGCAGTATTTT.

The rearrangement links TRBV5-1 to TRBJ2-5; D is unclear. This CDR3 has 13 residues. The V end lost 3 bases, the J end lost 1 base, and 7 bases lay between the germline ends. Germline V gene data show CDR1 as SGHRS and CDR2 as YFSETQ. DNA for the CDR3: TGCGCCAGCAGCTCCCTATTCCAAGAGACCCAGTACTTC. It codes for CASSSLFQETQYF.

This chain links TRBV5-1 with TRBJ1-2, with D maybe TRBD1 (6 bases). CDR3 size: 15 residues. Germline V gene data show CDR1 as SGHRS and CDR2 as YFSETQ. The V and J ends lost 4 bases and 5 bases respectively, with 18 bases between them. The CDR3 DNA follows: TGCGCCAGCAGCGCTCGACAGGACTCTGAATATGGCTACACCTTC. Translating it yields CASSARQDSEYGYTF.

In nucleotides, the CDR3 is TGTGCCAGCACCTCTTGGACAGGGGTAACCGGGGAGCTGTTTTTT. It yields the protein CASTSWTGVTGELFF. The chain carries TRBV28 and TRBJ2-2, with 9 nucleotides matching TRBD1. Per the germline V gene, CDR1 is MDHEN and CDR2 is SYDVKM. The CDR3 spans 15 residues. With V trimmed by 7 bases and J by 5 bases, 8 bases remained unmatched.

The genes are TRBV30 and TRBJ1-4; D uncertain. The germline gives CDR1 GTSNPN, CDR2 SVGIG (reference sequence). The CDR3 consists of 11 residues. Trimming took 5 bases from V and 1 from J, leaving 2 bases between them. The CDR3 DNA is TGTGCCTGGCAAACTAATGAAAAACTGTTTTTT. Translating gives CAWQTNEKLFF.

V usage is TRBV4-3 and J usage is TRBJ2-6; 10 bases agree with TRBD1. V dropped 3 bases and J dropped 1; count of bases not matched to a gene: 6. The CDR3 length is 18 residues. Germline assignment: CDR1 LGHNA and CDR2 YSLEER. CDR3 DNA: TGCGCCAGCAGCCATCGACAGGGGGCCGGATCTGGGGCCAACGTCCTGACTTTC. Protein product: CASSHRQGAGSGANVLTF.

The CDR3 region is CASSSPLYPYEQYF. CDR3 bases: TGTGCCAGCAGCTCCCCTTTGTATCCCTACGAGCAGTACTTC. The rearrangement links TRBV11-3 to TRBJ2-7, with no clear D. Per germline, CDR1 SGHNT and CDR2 YENEEA. Deletions cut 4 bases from V and 2 bases from J, with 12 bases between. The CDR3 spans 14 residues.

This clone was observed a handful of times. The CDR3 DNA is TGTGCCAGCGGAAATACAGCTGCGGGTGAGGCTTTCTTT. It codes for CASGNTAAGEAFF. The genes are TRBV2 and TRBJ1-1, with D uncertain. V was pared by 8 bases and J by 11 bases, with 21 bases between. CDR3 length: 13 residues. The germline V gene encodes CDR1 SNHLY and CDR2 FYNNEI. The full variable domain, its missing parts supplied by reference TRBV2 and TRBJ1-1, is EPEVTQTPSHQVTQMGQEVILRCVPISNHLYFYWYRQILGQKVEFLVSFYNNEISEKSEIFDDQFSVERPDGSNFTLKIRSTKLEDSAMYFCASGNTAAGEAFFGQGTRLTVV.

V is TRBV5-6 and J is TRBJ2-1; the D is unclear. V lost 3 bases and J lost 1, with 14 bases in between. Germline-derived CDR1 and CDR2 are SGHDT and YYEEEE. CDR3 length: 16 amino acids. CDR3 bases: TGTGCCAGCAGCTACGGCTTGGGTGGGTCCTACAATGAGCAGTTCTTC. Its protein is CASSYGLGGSYNEQFF. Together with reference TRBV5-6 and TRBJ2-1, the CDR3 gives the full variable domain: DAGVTQSPTHLIKTRGQQVTLRCSPKSGHDTVSWYQQALGQGPQFIFQYYEEEERQRGNFPDRFSGHQFPNYSSELNVNALLLGDSALYLCASSYGLGGSYNEQFFGPGTRLTVL.

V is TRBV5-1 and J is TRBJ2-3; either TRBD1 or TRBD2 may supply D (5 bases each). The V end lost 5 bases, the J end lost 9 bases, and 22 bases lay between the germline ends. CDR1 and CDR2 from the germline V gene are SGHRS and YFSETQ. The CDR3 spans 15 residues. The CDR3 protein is CASRTSGTNTRTQYF. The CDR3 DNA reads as TGCGCCAGCAGAACATCCGGGACGAACACCCGGACGCAGTATTTT.

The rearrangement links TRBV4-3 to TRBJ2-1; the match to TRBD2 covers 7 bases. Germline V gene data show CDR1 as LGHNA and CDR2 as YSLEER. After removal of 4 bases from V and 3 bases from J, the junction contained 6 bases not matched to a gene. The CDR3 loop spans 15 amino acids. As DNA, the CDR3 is TGCGCCAGCAGCCGGCGGGAGCGAGTCTACAATGAGCAGTTCTTC. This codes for CASSRRERVYNEQFF.

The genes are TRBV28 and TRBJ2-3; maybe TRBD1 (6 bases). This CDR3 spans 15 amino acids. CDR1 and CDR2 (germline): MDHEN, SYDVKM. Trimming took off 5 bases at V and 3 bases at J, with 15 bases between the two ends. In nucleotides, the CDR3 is TGTGCCAGCAGTCCAGGGGTAGTGGAGACAGATACGCAGTATTTT. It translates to CASSPGVVETDTQYF. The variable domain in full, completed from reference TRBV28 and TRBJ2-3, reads DVKVTQSSRYLVKRTGEKVFLECVQDMDHENMFWYRQDPGLGLRLIYFSYDVKMKEKGDIPEGYSVSREKKERFSLILESASTNQTSMYLCASSPGVVETDTQYFGPGTRLTVL.

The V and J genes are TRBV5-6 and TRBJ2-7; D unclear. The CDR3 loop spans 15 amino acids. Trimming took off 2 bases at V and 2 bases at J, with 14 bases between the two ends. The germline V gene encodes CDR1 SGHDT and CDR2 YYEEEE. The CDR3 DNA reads TGTGCCAGCAGCTTATGGCAAAGAGCTCCCTACGAGCAGTACTTC. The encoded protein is CASSLWQRAPYEQYF.

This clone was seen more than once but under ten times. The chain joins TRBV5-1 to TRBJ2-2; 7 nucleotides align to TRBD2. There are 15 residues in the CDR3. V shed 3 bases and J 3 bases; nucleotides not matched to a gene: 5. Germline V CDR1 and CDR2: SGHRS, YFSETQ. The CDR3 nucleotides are TGCGCCAGCAGCTCCCTTGGGGGGGACACCGGGGAGCTGTTTTTT. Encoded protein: CASSSLGGDTGELFF.